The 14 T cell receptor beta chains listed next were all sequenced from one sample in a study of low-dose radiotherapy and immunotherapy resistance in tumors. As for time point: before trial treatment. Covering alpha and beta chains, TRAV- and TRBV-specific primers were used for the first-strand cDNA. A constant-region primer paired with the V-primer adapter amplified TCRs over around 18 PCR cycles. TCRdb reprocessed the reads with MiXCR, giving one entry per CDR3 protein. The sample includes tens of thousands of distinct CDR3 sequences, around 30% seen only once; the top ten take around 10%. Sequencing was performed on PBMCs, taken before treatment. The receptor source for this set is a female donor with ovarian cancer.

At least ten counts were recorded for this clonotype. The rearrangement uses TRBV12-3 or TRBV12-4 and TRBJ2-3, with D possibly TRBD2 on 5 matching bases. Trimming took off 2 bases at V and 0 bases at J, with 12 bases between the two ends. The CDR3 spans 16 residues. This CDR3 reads CASSLPAVLSTDTQYF. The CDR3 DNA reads TGTGCCAGCAGTTTACCAGCGGTTCTTAGCACAGATACGCAGTATTTT.

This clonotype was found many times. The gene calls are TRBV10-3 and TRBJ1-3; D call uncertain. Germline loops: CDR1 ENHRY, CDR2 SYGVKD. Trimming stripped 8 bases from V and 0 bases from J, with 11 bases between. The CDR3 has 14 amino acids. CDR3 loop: CAIGDSYSGNTIYF. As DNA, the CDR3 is TGTGCCATCGGCGACTCCTACTCTGGAAACACCATATATTTT.

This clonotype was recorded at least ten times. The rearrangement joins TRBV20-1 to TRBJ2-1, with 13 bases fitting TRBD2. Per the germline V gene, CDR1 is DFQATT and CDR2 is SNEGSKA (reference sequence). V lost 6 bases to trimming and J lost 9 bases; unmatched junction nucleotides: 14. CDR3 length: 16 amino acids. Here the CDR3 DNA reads TGCAGTGCGGGCCTTCCGACTAGCGGGAGGACGGGTGAGCAGTTCTTC. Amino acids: CSAGLPTSGRTGEQFF.

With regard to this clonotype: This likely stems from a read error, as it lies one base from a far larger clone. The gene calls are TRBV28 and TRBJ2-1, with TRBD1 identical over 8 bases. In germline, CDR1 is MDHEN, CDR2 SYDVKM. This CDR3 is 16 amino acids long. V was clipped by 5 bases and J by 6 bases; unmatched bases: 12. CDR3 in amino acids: CASSDSGTGQRNEQFF. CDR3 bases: TGTGCCAGCAGTGATTCCGGGACAGGTCAACGCAATGAGCAGTTCTTC.

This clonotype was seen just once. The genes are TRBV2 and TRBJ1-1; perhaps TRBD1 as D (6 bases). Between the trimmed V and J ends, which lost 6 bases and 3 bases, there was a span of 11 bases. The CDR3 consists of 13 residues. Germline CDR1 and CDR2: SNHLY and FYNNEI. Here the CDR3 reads CASSSQGYTEAFF. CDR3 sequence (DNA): TGTGCCAGCAGCTCGCAGGGGTACACTGAAGCTTTCTTT.

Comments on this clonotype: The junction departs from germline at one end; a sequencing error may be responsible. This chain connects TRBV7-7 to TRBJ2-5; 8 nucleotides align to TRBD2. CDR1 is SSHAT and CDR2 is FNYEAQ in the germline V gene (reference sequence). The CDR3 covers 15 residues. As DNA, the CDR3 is TGTGCTAGCAGCTTAACCCGCGGGAGGAGGGAGACCCAGTACTTC. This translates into CASSLTRGRRETQYF.

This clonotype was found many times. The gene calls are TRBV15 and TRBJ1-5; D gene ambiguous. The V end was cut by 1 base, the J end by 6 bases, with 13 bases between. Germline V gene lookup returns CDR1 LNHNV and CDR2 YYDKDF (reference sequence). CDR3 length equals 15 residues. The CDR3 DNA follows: TGTGCCACCAGCAGAGGAGCTGGGAAAGGTCAGCCCCAGCATTTT. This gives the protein CATSRGAGKGQPQHF.

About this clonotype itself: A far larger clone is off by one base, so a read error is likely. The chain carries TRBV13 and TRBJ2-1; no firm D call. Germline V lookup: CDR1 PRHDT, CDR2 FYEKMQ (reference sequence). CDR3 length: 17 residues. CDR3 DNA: TGTGTCAGCAGCTTGTCTGTCAGTCTAAGCTCCTACAATGAGCAGTTCTTC. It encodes CVSSLSVSLSSYNEQFF.

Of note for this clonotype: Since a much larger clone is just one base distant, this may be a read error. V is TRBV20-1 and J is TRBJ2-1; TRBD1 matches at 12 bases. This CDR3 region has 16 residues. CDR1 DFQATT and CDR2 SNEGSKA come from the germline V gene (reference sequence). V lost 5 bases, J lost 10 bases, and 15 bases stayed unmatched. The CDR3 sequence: CSAATGTGGSSYEQFF. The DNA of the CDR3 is TGCAGTGCTGCTACCGGGACAGGGGGCTCCTCCTACGAGCAGTTCTTC.

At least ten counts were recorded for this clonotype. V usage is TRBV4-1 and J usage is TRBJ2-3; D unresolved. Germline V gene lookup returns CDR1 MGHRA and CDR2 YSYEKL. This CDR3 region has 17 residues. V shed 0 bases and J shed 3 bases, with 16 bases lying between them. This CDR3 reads CASSQDPAQAGTDTQYF. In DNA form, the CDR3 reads TGCGCCAGCAGCCAAGATCCAGCACAAGCCGGTACAGATACGCAGTATTTT.

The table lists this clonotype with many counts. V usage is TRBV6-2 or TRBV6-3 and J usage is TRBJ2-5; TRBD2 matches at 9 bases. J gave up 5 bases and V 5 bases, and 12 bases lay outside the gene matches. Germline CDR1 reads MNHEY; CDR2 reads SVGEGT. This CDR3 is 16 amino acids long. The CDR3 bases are TGTGCCAGCAGTCCGCGTGGAGCGGGGGGTCGCGAGACCCAGTACTTC. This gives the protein CASSPRGAGGRETQYF.

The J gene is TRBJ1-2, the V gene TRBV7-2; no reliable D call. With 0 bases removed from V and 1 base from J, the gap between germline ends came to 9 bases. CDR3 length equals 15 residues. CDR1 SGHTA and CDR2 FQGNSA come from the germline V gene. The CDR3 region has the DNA TGTGCCAGCAGCTTAGCAGGGTTGAGTAACTATGGCTACACCTTC. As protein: CASSLAGLSNYGYTF.

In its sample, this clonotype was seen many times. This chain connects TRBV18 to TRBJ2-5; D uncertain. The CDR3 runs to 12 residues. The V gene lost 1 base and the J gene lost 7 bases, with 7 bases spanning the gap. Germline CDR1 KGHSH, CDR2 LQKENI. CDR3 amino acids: CASSPQVGTQYF. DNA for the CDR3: TGTGCCAGCTCACCACAAGTGGGGACCCAGTACTTC.

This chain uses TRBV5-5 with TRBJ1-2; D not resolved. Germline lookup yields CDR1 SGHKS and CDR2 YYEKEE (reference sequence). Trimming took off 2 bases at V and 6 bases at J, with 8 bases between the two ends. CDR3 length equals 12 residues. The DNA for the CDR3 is TGTGCCAGCAGCTTTTCGTATCATGGCTACACCTTC. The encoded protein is CASSFSYHGYTF.